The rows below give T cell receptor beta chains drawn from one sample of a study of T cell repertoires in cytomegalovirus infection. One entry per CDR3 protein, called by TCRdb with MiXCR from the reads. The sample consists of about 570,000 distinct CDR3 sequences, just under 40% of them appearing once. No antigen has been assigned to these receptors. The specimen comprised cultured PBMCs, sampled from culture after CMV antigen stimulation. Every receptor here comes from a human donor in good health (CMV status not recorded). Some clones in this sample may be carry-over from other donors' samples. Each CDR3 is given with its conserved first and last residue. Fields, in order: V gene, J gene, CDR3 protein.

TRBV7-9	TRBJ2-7	CASSAQVSYEQYF
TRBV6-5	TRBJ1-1	CASTLFSGASTEAFF
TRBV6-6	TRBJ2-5	CASSYETGREVETQYF
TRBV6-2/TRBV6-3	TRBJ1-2	CASSSDSRSIYGYTF
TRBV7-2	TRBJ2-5	CASSLNKGAETQYF
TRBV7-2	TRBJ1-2	CASSLVGGGIYGYTF
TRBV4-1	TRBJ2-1	CASSGAALAGEGEQFF
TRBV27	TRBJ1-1	CASRNRVMNTEAFF
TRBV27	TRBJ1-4	CASSLPGGEKLFF
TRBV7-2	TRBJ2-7	CASSASYNRAREQYF
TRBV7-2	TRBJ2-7	CASSSRPGSYEQYF
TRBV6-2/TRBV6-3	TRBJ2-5	CASGDSGRETQYF
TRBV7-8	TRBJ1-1	CASSSWENTEAFF
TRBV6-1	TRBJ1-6	CASDRMTGNSPLHF
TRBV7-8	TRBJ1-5	CASTHEDRSAANQPQHF
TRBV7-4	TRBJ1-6	CASSFGPVGSPLHF
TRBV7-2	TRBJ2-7	CASSLAGTSGSYEQYF
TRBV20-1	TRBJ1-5	CSASLATGGGQPQHF
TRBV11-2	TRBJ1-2	CASSFSGFGSYGYTF
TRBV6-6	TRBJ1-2	CASSPQGGSGYTF
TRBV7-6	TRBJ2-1	CASSPRAGGHGEQFF
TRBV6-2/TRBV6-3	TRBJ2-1	CASSRGLAGGKNEQFF
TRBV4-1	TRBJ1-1	CASSPLGTGPSNTEAFF
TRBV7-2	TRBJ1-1	CASSPSGSTEAFF
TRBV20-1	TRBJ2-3	CSATAPNSGRTDTQYF
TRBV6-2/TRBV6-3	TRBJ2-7	CASSNTTSFPYEQYF
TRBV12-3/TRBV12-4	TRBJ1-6	CASSLGKRLNSPLHF
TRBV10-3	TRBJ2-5	CAIGQQETQYF
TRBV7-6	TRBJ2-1	CASSRKLVNEQFF
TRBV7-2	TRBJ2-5	CASSPRAGGPETQYF
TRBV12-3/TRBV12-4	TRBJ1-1	CASRIGVAEAFF
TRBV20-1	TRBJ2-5	CSARGTAGGQETQYF
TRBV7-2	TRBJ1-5	CASSLDGAGYQPQHF
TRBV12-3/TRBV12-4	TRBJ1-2	CASSLIVGQAHTF
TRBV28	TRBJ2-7	CASGVLYSYEQYF
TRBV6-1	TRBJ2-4	CASSRQGPPASSQYF
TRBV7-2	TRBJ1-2	CASSLGGSNGYTF
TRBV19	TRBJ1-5	CASSIIGGQGNQPQHF
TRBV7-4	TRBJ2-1	CASGRRGQGLNEQFF
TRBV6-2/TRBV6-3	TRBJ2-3	CASSYLGTSPEYF
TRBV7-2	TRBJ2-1	CASSLVFGAYNEQFF
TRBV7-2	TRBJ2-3	CASSLGPASGIGDTQYF
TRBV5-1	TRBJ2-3	CASSLRAGGADGTQYF
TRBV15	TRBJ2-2	CATSTRLAANTGELFF
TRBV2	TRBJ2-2	CASISDRDTGELFF
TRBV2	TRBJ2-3	CASSASGGGDTQYF
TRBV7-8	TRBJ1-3	CATEASSGNTIYF
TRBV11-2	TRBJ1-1	CASSLIGQGNTEAFF
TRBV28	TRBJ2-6	CAGGGLGRSGANVLTF
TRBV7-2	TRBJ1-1	CASSLGAANTEAFF
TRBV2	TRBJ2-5	CASSVRGYPIWTQYF
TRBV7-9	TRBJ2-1	CASSSGPGGEQFF